Presented here are 22 T cell receptor beta chains from one specimen sequenced in a study of T cell responses to AZD1222 COVID-19 vaccine. Repertoires were generated with immunoSEQ multiplex PCR, while TCRdb's copy carries only in-frame clones and drops some. Here the sample spans over 100,000 clones, roughly 90% being singletons. Sequencing was performed on peripheral blood, taken 28 days after the second AZD1222 dose. Receptor source: an adult who received the AZD1222 COVID-19 vaccine.

The count of this clone is one. The rearrangement joins TRBV6-5 to TRBJ1-2; tentatively, D is TRBD1 (6 bases). Deletions cut 4 bases from V and 8 bases from J, with 23 bases between. Germline CDR1 MNHEY, CDR2 SVGAGI. This CDR3 region has 16 residues. CDR3 nucleotide sequence: TGTGCCAGCAGTTCTTGGTCCGGGACACATAGTCGCGGCTACACCTTC. Protein product: CASSSWSGTHSRGYTF.

The V call is TRBV7-2, the J call TRBJ2-5, with TRBD2 as a possible D gene (6 bases). CDR1 SGHTA and CDR2 FQGNSA come from the germline V gene. Trimming removed 5 bases at V and 2 bases at J, with 15 bases between. The CDR3 sequence is 15 residues long. CDR3 amino acids: CASSPQVGGQETQYF. CDR3 bases: TGTGCCAGCAGCCCCCAGGTCGGGGGACAAGAGACCCAGTACTTC.

This clone was recorded only once. V gene TRBV21-1 combines with J gene TRBJ1-1; the tabulated D call, TRBD1, remains unverified against the DNA. TRBV21-1 is labeled a pseudogene. CDR3 length: 19 residues. CDR3 loop: CASSKPRSRQGGMNTEAFF. CDR3 in DNA: TGTGCCAGCAGCAAACCTAGGTCCCGACAGGGGGGCATGAACACTGAAGCTTTCTTT.

The chain combines TRBV5-4 with TRBJ1-2; 12 positions match TRBD1. Per germline, CDR1 SGHNT and CDR2 YYREEE (reference sequence). V was pared by 4 bases and J by 6 bases, with 4 bases of the junction left unmatched. CDR3 size: 14 residues. The CDR3 DNA is TGTGCCAGCAGCGGCGGGACAGGGGGCGATGGCTACACCTTC. Protein product: CASSGGTGGDGYTF.

This chain uses TRBV29-1 with TRBJ2-5; D is undetermined. CDR1 is SQVTM and CDR2 is ANQGSEA in the germline V gene. V lost 6 bases, J lost 5 bases, and 10 bases lay in between. The CDR3 is 11 residues long. The CDR3 region is CSVPWRETQYF. As DNA, the CDR3 is TGCAGCGTCCCGTGGCGGGAGACCCAGTACTTC.

This sequence joins TRBV5-1 and TRBJ1-2, with no clear D. The CDR3 length is 13 residues. Trimming took off 0 bases at V and 0 bases at J, with 3 bases between the two ends. Looked up from germline, CDR1 is SGHRS and CDR2 is YFSETQ. The CDR3 bases are TGCGCCAGCAGCTTGGGAACTAACTATGGCTACACCTTC. This gives the protein CASSLGTNYGYTF.

The chain couples TRBV3-1 (or the pseudogene TRBV3-2) to TRBJ1-1, with D unclear. The CDR3 length is 16 residues. Germline CDR1 reads LGHDT; CDR2 reads YNNKEL (reference sequence). The germline V and J ends were trimmed by 0 bases and 4 bases, with 15 bases remaining between them. The CDR3 DNA follows: TGTGCCAGCAGCCAAGACCCCCTGAGGGTGGGCACTGAAGCTTTCTTT. Translation: CASSQDPLRVGTEAFF.

This chain connects TRBV4-1 to TRBJ1-2, with a weak D call TRBD1 (5 bases). The CDR3 extends over 13 amino acids. V was trimmed by 1 base and J by 7 bases, leaving 10 bases between them. The V gene's germline CDR1 is MGHRA and CDR2 YSYEKL. The CDR3: CASSQAGGAGYTF. Written as DNA, the CDR3 is TGCGCCAGCAGCCAAGCTGGGGGAGCTGGCTACACCTTC.

The chain uses TRBV9 and TRBJ1-1; D remains unclear. Between the trimmed V and J ends, which lost 3 bases and 3 bases, there was a span of 21 bases. Looked up from germline, CDR1 is SGDLS and CDR2 is YYNGEE. The CDR3 has 17 residues. As DNA, the CDR3 is TGTGCCAGCAGCGGTAGCCCGAGAAGGGAGCCGGACACTGAAGCTTTCTTT. This gives the protein CASSGSPRREPDTEAFF.

The chain is built from TRBV5-1 and TRBJ2-5, with TRBD2 matching over 9 bases. Per the germline V gene, CDR1 is SGHRS and CDR2 is YFSETQ. The trim removed 1 base at V and 5 bases at J, leaving 9 bases unmatched. This CDR3 is built from 16 residues. CDR3 sequence (DNA): TGCGCCAGCAGCTTGTATGCGGGGGGGCCAGTTGAGACCCAGTACTTC. Translating gives CASSLYAGGPVETQYF.

This sequence joins TRBV30 and TRBJ2-5, with D unresolved. V was clipped by 4 bases and J by 4 bases, with 10 bases between them. Germline CDR1 reads GTSNPN; CDR2 reads SVGIG (reference sequence). This CDR3 region has 12 residues. The CDR3 loop reads CAWTGPGETQYF. The DNA for the CDR3 is TGTGCCTGGACCGGCCCTGGAGAGACCCAGTACTTC.

V is TRBV28 and J is TRBJ1-5; no definite D call. The V gene's germline CDR1 is MDHEN and CDR2 SYDVKM. CDR3 length: 14 amino acids. Trimming stripped 7 bases from V and 1 base from J, with 11 bases between. This CDR3 reads CASTGVGSNQPQHF. DNA of the CDR3: TGTGCCAGCACCGGGGTTGGGAGCAATCAGCCCCAGCATTTT.

The chain couples TRBV4-3 to TRBJ1-2; no firm D call. V lost 1 base and J 6 bases, leaving 9 bases between the germline ends. Germline values: CDR1 LGHNA, CDR2 YSLEER. CDR3 size: 13 residues. CDR3 in DNA: TGCGCCAGCAGCCAAGTTAACGGGGATGGCTACACCTTC. As protein: CASSQVNGDGYTF.

V and J are TRBV6-2 or TRBV6-3 and TRBJ2-2, with D possibly matching TRBD1 (5 bases). The CDR3 contains 15 residues. Trimming stripped 3 bases from V and 2 bases from J, with 10 bases between. Germline V gene sequence: CDR1 MNHEY, CDR2 SVGEGT. The CDR3 loop is CASSYRDSNTGELFF. The DNA for the CDR3 is TGTGCCAGCAGTTATCGAGACAGTAACACCGGGGAGCTGTTTTTT.

The gene calls are TRBV7-6 and TRBJ2-7; no reliable D call. Trimming removed 5 bases at V and 1 base at J, with 12 bases between. CDR3 length equals 14 residues. The germline CDR1 and CDR2 sequences are SGHVS and FNYEAQ. The CDR3 region is CASSPEVGSYEQYF. Here the CDR3 DNA reads TGTGCCAGCAGCCCCGAGGTGGGATCCTACGAGCAGTACTTC.

The chain carries TRBV5-1 and TRBJ1-1, with D unclear. The CDR3 extends over 15 amino acids. Per the germline V gene, CDR1 is SGHRS and CDR2 is YFSETQ. V was clipped by 0 bases and J by 1 base, with 10 bases between them. In DNA, the CDR3 is TGCGCCAGCAGCTTGGTTATTAGCGGGAACACTGAAGCTTTCTTT. As protein: CASSLVISGNTEAFF.

The V call is TRBV7-9, the J call TRBJ2-5; 12 bases match TRBD2. The length of the CDR3 is 16 residues. V trimming: 5 bases; J trimming: 5 bases; junction bases outside the gene matches: 9. Germline V lookup: CDR1 SEHNR, CDR2 FQNEAQ (reference sequence). The CDR3 sequence is CASSTSTSGGEETQYF. The CDR3 nucleotides read TGTGCCAGCAGCACCTCGACTAGCGGGGGCGAGGAGACCCAGTACTTC.

The V and J genes are TRBV5-1 and TRBJ2-5; 14 nucleotides align to TRBD2. Germline-derived CDR1 and CDR2 are SGHRS and YFSETQ. The junction had 5 bases not matched to a gene; V was cut back by 0 bases and J by 4 bases. This CDR3 comprises 17 residues. The CDR3 spells CASSLATSGRALETQYF. CDR3 in DNA: TGCGCCAGCAGCTTGGCGACTAGCGGGAGGGCTTTAGAGACCCAGTACTTC. Using reference TRBV5-1 and TRBJ2-5 for the parts outside the CDR3, the full variable domain is KAGVTQTPRYLIKTRGQQVTLSCSPISGHRSVSWYQQTPGQGLQFLFEYFSETQRNKGNFPGRFSGRQFSNSRSEMNVSTLELGDSALYLCASSLATSGRALETQYFGPGTRLLVL.

This clone was recorded a few times. This chain links TRBV29-1 with TRBJ2-5; TRBD1 aligns across 7 bases. Unmatched junction bases numbered 7, after V lost 4 bases and J lost 5 bases. This CDR3 contains 13 residues. In germline, CDR1 is SQVTM, CDR2 ANQGSEA. The CDR3 DNA follows: TGCAGCGTTGTTCGACAGGGAGTGGAGACCCAGTACTTC. This encodes CSVVRQGVETQYF. The full variable domain, its missing parts supplied by reference TRBV29-1 and TRBJ2-5, is SAVISQKPSRDICQRGTSLTIQCQVDSQVTMMFWYRQQPGQSLTLIATANQGSEATYESGFVIDKFPISRPNLTFSTLTVSNMSPEDSSIYLCSVVRQGVETQYFGPGTRLLVL.

V and J are TRBV11-1 and TRBJ1-6; D gene ambiguous. Germline CDR1 and CDR2: SGHAT and FQDESV (reference sequence). This CDR3 region has 13 residues. V lost 1 base to trimming and J lost 7 bases, with 5 bases between them. The CDR3: CASSLERNSPLHF. In DNA form, the CDR3 reads TGTGCCAGCAGCTTAGAACGAAATTCACCCCTCCACTTT.

This rearrangement joins TRBV5-1 to TRBJ2-1; D unclear. Germline V gene sequence: CDR1 SGHRS, CDR2 YFSETQ. This CDR3 has 14 amino acids. V lost 0 bases and J lost 4, with 8 bases in between. As DNA, the CDR3 is TGCGCCAGCAGCTTGGGTCAGATTTACAATGAGCAGTTCTTC. Translated, it gives CASSLGQIYNEQFF. The full variable domain, with the rest looked up from reference TRBV5-1 and TRBJ2-1, is KAGVTQTPRYLIKTRGQQVTLSCSPISGHRSVSWYQQTPGQGLQFLFEYFSETQRNKGNFPGRFSGRQFSNSRSEMNVSTLELGDSALYLCASSLGQIYNEQFFGPGTRLTVL.

This clone has a handful of counts. The chain couples TRBV29-1 to TRBJ1-1; D is unresolved. Germline CDR1 SQVTM, CDR2 ANQGSEA. The CDR3 has 12 residues. V lost 4 bases, J lost 1 base, and 7 bases lay in between. CDR3 protein: CSVGEWNTEAFF. The CDR3 nucleotides read TGCAGCGTTGGGGAGTGGAACACTGAAGCTTTCTTT. Variable domain in full (rest from reference TRBV29-1 and TRBJ1-1): SAVISQKPSRDICQRGTSLTIQCQVDSQVTMMFWYRQQPGQSLTLIATANQGSEATYESGFVIDKFPISRPNLTFSTLTVSNMSPEDSSIYLCSVGEWNTEAFFGQGTRLTVV.